The entry below gives a single T cell receptor (beta chain) sequence along with its context. The V gene end was trimmed by 3 bases and the J gene end by 10 bases; junction bases not matched to a gene: 12. The CDR3 is made up of 15 amino acids. Germline V CDR1 and CDR2: LGHDT, YNNKEL (reference sequence). This sample stems from a study of blood T cell repertoires in COVID-19. Study overall: Sources were T cells, B-cell-depleted T cells, or PBMCs; the material itself was cDNA or gDNA.

Clones were read by immunoSEQ multiplex PCR, and TCRdb kept only the in-frame ones, dropping some. The data hold fewer than 350,000 clones, with around 85% observed a single time. Residents of about two dozen US areas, aged roughly 18 to 89 years, made up the participants. This TCR was recovered from a woman between 50 and 59 years old who had recovered from COVID-19. The chain combines TRBV3-1 (or the pseudogene TRBV3-2) with TRBJ2-1; the match to TRBD2 covers 7 bases. Specimen: PBMCs or T cells enriched from blood (not recorded which). In DNA form, the CDR3 reads TGTGCCAGCAGCCACGACGACTTTAGCGGGTTAGAGCAGTTCTTC. It yields the protein CASSHDDFSGLEQFF.